Presented here are 25 T cell receptor beta chains from one specimen sequenced in a study of identical twins. TCRdb re-called the 5' RACE reads with MiXCR, one entry per CDR3 protein. The sample holds 450,000 or so distinct CDR3 sequences, more than 20% seen once. These data are also associated with another study on T cells expressing NK-cell markers.

The sample was CD4+ T cells sorted from blood. These receptors originate from a woman younger than 35 in good health.

This clonotype was observed a handful of times. The rearrangement uses TRBV20-1 and TRBJ2-7, with 7 nucleotides matching TRBD1. J lost 2 bases, V lost 2 bases, and 6 bases had no gene match. CDR3 size: 14 residues. CDR1 and CDR2 (germline): DFQATT, SNEGSKA (reference sequence). The DNA for the CDR3 is TGCAGTGCTAGATTCGGGACAGCGGCCTACGAGCAGTACTTC. It codes for CSARFGTAAYEQYF.

V gene TRBV20-1 combines with J gene TRBJ2-3, with 12 bases matching TRBD2. Unmatched junction bases numbered 9, after V lost 6 bases and J lost 2 bases. Germline V CDR1 and CDR2: DFQATT, SNEGSKA (reference sequence). CDR3 length: 16 amino acids. The CDR3 sequence: CSAHRTSGIVTDTQYF. The CDR3 DNA is TGCAGTGCCCACCGGACTAGCGGGATCGTCACAGATACGCAGTATTTT.

The chain recombines TRBV7-9 with TRBJ1-2; the D is unclear. CDR3 length: 14 amino acids. The V end was cut by 0 bases, the J end by 4 bases, with 9 bases between. CDR1 SEHNR and CDR2 FQNEAQ come from the germline V gene (reference sequence). CDR3 coding DNA: TGTGCCAGCAGCTTAGCCCGAATTAGCTATGGCTACACCTTC. Residues: CASSLARISYGYTF. Looking up the rest from reference TRBV7-9 and TRBJ1-2 gives the full variable domain: DTGVSQNPRHKITKRGQNVTFRCDPISEHNRLYWYRQTLGQGPEFLTYFQNEAQLEKSRLLSDRFSAERPKGSFSTLEIQRTEQGDSAMYLCASSLARISYGYTFGSGTRLTVV.

This clonotype has just a few counts. The chain couples TRBV12-3 or TRBV12-4 to TRBJ2-7; 7 bases map to TRBD1. The V gene end was trimmed by 6 bases and the J gene end by 7 bases; junction bases not matched to a gene: 9. This CDR3 has 13 amino acids. CDR3 in amino acids: CASSRQGSWEQYF. The CDR3 coding sequence is TGTGCCAGCAGCCGACAGGGTTCTTGGGAGCAGTACTTC.

In its sample, this clonotype was seen a few times. The V call is TRBV5-1, the J call TRBJ2-7, with TRBD1 matching over 7 bases. Per germline, CDR1 SGHRS and CDR2 YFSETQ. V lost 4 bases, J lost 3 bases, and 7 bases stayed unmatched. This CDR3 is built from 14 residues. The chain's CDR3 is CASSPGTAFYEQYF. The CDR3 bases are TGCGCCAGCAGCCCGGGGACAGCCTTCTACGAGCAGTACTTC.

The chain recombines TRBV9 with TRBJ2-7; no firm D call. The V gene lost 7 bases and the J gene lost 4 bases, with 24 bases spanning the gap. CDR1 is SGDLS, CDR2 YYNGEE, per germline. The CDR3 extends over 16 amino acids. The CDR3 here is CASSRLHTGKLYEQYF. CDR3 coding DNA: TGTGCCAGCTCCCGGTTGCACACCGGCAAACTTTACGAGCAGTACTTC. The complete variable domain, with remaining parts taken from reference TRBV9 and TRBJ2-7, reads DSGVTQTPKHLITATGQRVTLRCSPRSGDLSVYWYQQSLDQGLQFLIQYYNGEERAKGNILERFSAQQFPDLHSELNLSSLELGDSALYFCASSRLHTGKLYEQYFGPGTRLTVT.

This clonotype was seen only a few times. The V call is TRBV9, the J call TRBJ2-2, with TRBD1 identical over 10 bases. Per the germline V gene, CDR1 is SGDLS and CDR2 is YYNGEE. The V and J ends lost 4 bases and 5 bases, in that order; junction bases with no gene match: 5. The CDR3 length is 15 residues. Written as DNA, the CDR3 is TGTGCCAGCAGCAGACGGACAGGGGGGACCGGGGAGCTGTTTTTT. Residues: CASSRRTGGTGELFF.

CDR3: CASSQGDRAYTEAFF. The DNA for the CDR3 is TGTGCCAGCAGCCAAGGAGACAGGGCCTACACTGAAGCTTTCTTT. This rearrangement joins TRBV3-1 to TRBJ1-1; 7 bases are shared with TRBD1. Germline V gives CDR1 LGHDT, CDR2 YNNKEL (reference sequence). The CDR3 runs to 15 residues. J was trimmed by 3 bases and V by 1 base; bases with no gene match: 5.

The rearrangement joins TRBV12-3 or TRBV12-4 to TRBJ2-7, with 12 bases lining up with TRBD2. The CDR3 contains 16 residues. V trimming: 1 base; J trimming: 1 base; junction bases outside the gene matches: 2. DNA for the CDR3: TGTGCCAGCAGTTTAGGACTAGCGGGAGTATCCTACGAGCAGTACTTC. It specifies CASSLGLAGVSYEQYF.

There are a few counts of this clonotype. The chain joins TRBV29-1 to TRBJ1-1; no clear D gene. The V and J ends lost 7 bases and 0 bases respectively, with 12 bases between them. CDR1 is SQVTM and CDR2 is ANQGSEA in the germline V gene. The CDR3 totals 13 residues. In DNA form, the CDR3 reads TGCAGCGCGGAAAGGTTGATGAACACTGAAGCTTTCTTT. Encoded protein: CSAERLMNTEAFF.

The chain employs TRBV20-1 and TRBJ2-7; D possibly corresponds to TRBD2 (6 bases). Trimming shortened V by 3 bases and J by 2 bases, and 17 bases separated the two germline ends. Germline V gene data show CDR1 as DFQATT and CDR2 as SNEGSKA (reference sequence). The CDR3 is 15 amino acids. The CDR3 loop reads CSARARAGRPYEQYF. The CDR3 bases are TGCAGTGCTAGGGCGCGGGCGGGGCGACCCTACGAGCAGTACTTC.

The chain combines TRBV6-1 with TRBJ1-1; 10 nucleotides agree with TRBD1. J lost 4 bases, V lost 5 bases, and 7 bases had no gene match. Germline CDR1 and CDR2: MNHNS and SASEGT. The CDR3 loop spans 15 amino acids. The DNA of the CDR3 is TGTGCCAGCAGTCCGCGGGACAGGGGAGGCACTGAAGCTTTCTTT. Its protein product is CASSPRDRGGTEAFF.

The chain joins TRBV7-9 to TRBJ2-2; D gene unclear. Germline CDR1 SEHNR, CDR2 FQNEAQ (reference sequence). Trimming removed 8 bases at V and 5 bases at J, with 9 bases between. The CDR3 length is 12 residues. This CDR3 reads CASRQKTGELFF. DNA for the CDR3: TGTGCCAGCCGCCAGAAGACCGGGGAGCTGTTTTTT.

The chain employs TRBV4-3 and TRBJ2-1; TRBD2 agrees at 7 bases. The CDR3 runs 16 residues. Germline CDR1 is LGHNA and CDR2 is YSLEER. V shed 3 bases, J shed 5 bases, and the junction held 10 bases outside the gene matches. The CDR3 sequence is CASSHSFRDYNNEQFF. The CDR3 nucleotides are TGCGCCAGCAGCCACTCTTTCCGGGACTACAACAATGAGCAGTTCTTC.

The rearrangement links TRBV2 to TRBJ1-2; D uncertain. Trimming cost V 2 bases and J 8 bases, with 9 bases left between them. The CDR3 is made up of 12 amino acids. The germline gives CDR1 SNHLY, CDR2 FYNNEI. The CDR3 here is CASSESERGYTF. The CDR3 region has the DNA TGTGCCAGCAGTGAATCCGAGAGGGGCTACACCTTC.

The chain uses TRBV12-3 or TRBV12-4 and TRBJ2-7; perhaps TRBD1 as D (5 bases). V was clipped by 0 bases and J by 6 bases, with 9 bases between them. This CDR3 region has 13 residues. The CDR3: CASSLARVGEQYF. The DNA of the CDR3 is TGTGCCAGCAGTTTAGCCAGGGTGGGCGAGCAGTACTTC.

The CDR3 region is CASSQVEVEQFF. CDR3 in DNA: TGTGCCAGCAGCCAAGTTGAGGTAGAGCAGTTCTTC. The chain links TRBV3-1 to TRBJ2-1; D is ambiguous. From germline, CDR1 is LGHDT and CDR2 YNNKEL (reference sequence). The CDR3 consists of 12 residues. V lost 1 base to trimming and J lost 10 bases, with 8 bases between them.

The chain has TRBV5-4 and TRBJ2-1; the match to TRBD2 covers 7 bases. This CDR3 has 15 residues. V was clipped by 4 bases and J by 9 bases; unmatched bases: 13. Germline V gene sequence: CDR1 SGHNT, CDR2 YYREEE (reference sequence). The CDR3 loop is CASSPGGGGEGEQFF. DNA for the CDR3: TGTGCCAGCAGCCCTGGGGGGGGAGGTGAGGGTGAGCAGTTCTTC.

This clonotype was seen a handful of times. The V and J genes are TRBV12-5 and TRBJ2-5; D is ambiguous. V was trimmed by 2 bases and J by 4 bases, leaving 8 bases between them. Germline-derived CDR1 and CDR2 are LGHNT and FRNRAP. This CDR3 is 13 amino acids long. As DNA, the CDR3 is TGTGCTAGTGGTTTGCCCCCATCAGAGACCCAGTACTTC. Translating gives CASGLPPSETQYF.

This clonotype was seen more than once but under ten times. This chain joins TRBV18 and TRBJ2-5; either TRBD1 or TRBD2 may fit D (5 bases each). The germline CDR1 and CDR2 sequences are KGHSH and LQKENI. V lost 6 bases and J 4 bases, leaving 12 bases between the germline ends. The CDR3 consists of 13 residues. CDR3 in amino acids: CASSRGGSETQYF. The DNA of the CDR3 is TGTGCCAGCTCCCGTGGGGGTTCAGAGACCCAGTACTTC. Full variable domain (remainder filled in from reference TRBV18 and TRBJ2-5): NAGVMQNPRHLVRRRGQEARLRCSPMKGHSHVYWYRQLPEEGLKFMVYLQKENIIDESGMPKERFSAEFPKEGPSILRIQQVVRGDSAAYFCASSRGGSETQYFGPGTRLLVL.

The chain combines TRBV6-2 or TRBV6-3 with TRBJ1-5, with D perhaps matching TRBD1 (5 bases). The CDR3 runs to 13 residues. The V gene's germline CDR1 is MNHEY and CDR2 SVGEGT. V lost 7 bases and J 6 bases, leaving 13 bases between the germline ends. In nucleotides, the CDR3 is TGTGCCAGCAATAACGGCAGGGTTCAGCCCCAGCATTTT. Translating gives CASNNGRVQPQHF.

The chain recombines TRBV20-1 with TRBJ2-3; TRBD2 aligns across 7 bases. In germline, CDR1 is DFQATT, CDR2 SNEGSKA (reference sequence). J was trimmed by 2 bases and V by 6 bases; bases with no gene match: 5. The CDR3 consists of 13 residues. The CDR3 spells CSAGLAATDTQYF. The DNA for the CDR3 is TGCAGTGCAGGTCTAGCGGCCACAGATACGCAGTATTTT.

In its sample, this clonotype was seen a few times. This sequence joins TRBV5-8 and TRBJ1-6; D call uncertain. Germline CDR1 and CDR2: SGHTS and YDEGEE. The CDR3 sequence is 14 residues long. Between the trimmed V and J ends, which lost 1 base and 9 bases, there was a span of 11 bases. The CDR3 loop reads CASSLLMGISPLHF. The CDR3 bases are TGTGCCAGCAGCTTGCTAATGGGCATTTCACCCCTCCACTTT. Full variable domain (missing parts from reference TRBV5-8 and TRBJ1-6): EAGVTQSPTHLIKTRGQQATLRCSPISGHTSVYWYQQALGLGLQFLLWYDEGEERNRGNFPPRFSGRQFPNYSSELNVNALELEDSALYLCASSLLMGISPLHFGNGTRLTVT.

The J gene is TRBJ2-1, the V gene TRBV20-1, with a weak D call TRBD1 (6 bases). Germline loops: CDR1 DFQATT, CDR2 SNEGSKA (reference sequence). The CDR3 loop spans 14 amino acids. Trimming removed 6 bases from V and 6 bases from J, with 18 bases in between. In DNA, the CDR3 is TGCAGTGCCCTGGACCCCAGGGGCTTCAATGAGCAGTTCTTC. Protein product: CSALDPRGFNEQFF.

The V and J genes are TRBV6-1 and TRBJ2-2, with 8 positions matching TRBD2. The CDR3 totals 16 residues. The trim removed 5 bases at V and 5 bases at J, leaving 10 bases unmatched. CDR1 is MNHNS and CDR2 is SASEGT in the germline V gene. The DNA of the CDR3 is TGTGCCAGCAGTCCCGTTCGGGGGGGGAGAACCGGGGAGCTGTTTTTT. It specifies CASSPVRGGRTGELFF.